Only a few counts were recorded for the clone carrying this T cell receptor (beta chain). The data originate from a study of blood T cell repertoires in COVID-19. The CDR3 contains 13 residues. Trimming cost V 1 base and J 3 bases, with 6 bases left between them. Germline values: CDR1 SGDLS, CDR2 YYNGEE. Profiled with immunoSEQ multiplex PCR; TCRdb holds only in-frame clones, not every one. The sample yields more than 150,000 clones, 80% to 85% seen once. Source material: peripheral blood. The chain is built from TRBV9 and TRBJ2-3; possibly TRBD2 for D (6 bases). This TCR was sampled from a middle-aged woman with acute or convalescent COVID-19. The CDR3 sequence: CASSVLATDTQYF. CDR3 nucleotides: TGTGCCAGCAGCGTACTAGCGACAGATACGCAGTATTTT.